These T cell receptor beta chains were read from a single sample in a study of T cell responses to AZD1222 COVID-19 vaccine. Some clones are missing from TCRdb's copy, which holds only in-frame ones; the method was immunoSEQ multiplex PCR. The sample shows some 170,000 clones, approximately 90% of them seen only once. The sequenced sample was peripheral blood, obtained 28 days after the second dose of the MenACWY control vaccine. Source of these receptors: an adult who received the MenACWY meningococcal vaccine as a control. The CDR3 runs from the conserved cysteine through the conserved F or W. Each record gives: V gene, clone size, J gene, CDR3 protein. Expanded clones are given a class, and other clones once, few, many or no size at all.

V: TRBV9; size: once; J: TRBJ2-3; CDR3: CASSVRGVTDTQYF
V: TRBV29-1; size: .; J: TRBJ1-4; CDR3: CSVGSGVEKLFF
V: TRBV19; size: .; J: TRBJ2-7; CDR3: CASTSGTGTYEQYF
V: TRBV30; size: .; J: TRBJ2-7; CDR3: CAWSVLPYEQYF
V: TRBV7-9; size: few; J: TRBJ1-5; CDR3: CASSSDRNQPQHF
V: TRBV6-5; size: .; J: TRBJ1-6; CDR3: CASSYSFLGNSPLHF
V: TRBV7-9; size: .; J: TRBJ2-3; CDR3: CASSTTGTSGTDTQYF
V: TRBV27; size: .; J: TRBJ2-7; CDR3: CASSIGAFYEQYF
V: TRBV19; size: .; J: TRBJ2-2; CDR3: CASSPEGGGKNTGELFF
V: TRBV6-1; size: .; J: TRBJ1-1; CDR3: CASSPRANTEAFF
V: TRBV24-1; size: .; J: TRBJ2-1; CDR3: CATSEGSSAPFF
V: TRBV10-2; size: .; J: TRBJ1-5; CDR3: CASSESQGTQPQHF
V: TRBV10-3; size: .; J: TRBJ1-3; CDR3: CAISESEGNTIYF
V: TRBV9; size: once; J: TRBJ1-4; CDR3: CASSEPGQGYEKLFF
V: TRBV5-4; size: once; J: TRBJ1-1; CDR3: CASSFQDGAEAFF
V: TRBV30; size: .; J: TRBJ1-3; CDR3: CAWSHDTGSGNTIYF
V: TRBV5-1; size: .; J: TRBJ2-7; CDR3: CASAPGQGASYEQYF
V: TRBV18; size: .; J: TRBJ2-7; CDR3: CASSPLGSYEQYF
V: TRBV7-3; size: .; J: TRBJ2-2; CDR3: CASGKANTGELFF
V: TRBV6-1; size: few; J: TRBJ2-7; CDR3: CASSEMLAGYYEQYF
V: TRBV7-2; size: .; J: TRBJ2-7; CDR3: CASSLRDRNTEQYF
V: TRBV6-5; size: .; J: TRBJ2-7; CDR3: CASSRLAYEQYF
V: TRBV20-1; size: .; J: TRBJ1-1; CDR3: CSASITAGRSEAFF
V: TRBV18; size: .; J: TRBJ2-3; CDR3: CASYPGVTATTDTQYF
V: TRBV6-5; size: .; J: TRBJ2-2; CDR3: CASSQRASGAGELFF
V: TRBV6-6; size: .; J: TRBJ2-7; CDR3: CASSGGRIYEQYF
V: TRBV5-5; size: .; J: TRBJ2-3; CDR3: CASRSVTGQGTQYF
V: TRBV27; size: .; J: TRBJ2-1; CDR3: CASIPLPRWDEQFF
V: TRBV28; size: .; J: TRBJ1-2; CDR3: CASSLVRGGRDGYTF
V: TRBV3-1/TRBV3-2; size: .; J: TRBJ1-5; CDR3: CASSPDREGQPQHF
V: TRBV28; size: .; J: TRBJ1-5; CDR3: CASSLPQDRSQPQHF
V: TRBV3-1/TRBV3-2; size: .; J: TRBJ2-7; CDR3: CASSPTWGVNYEQYF
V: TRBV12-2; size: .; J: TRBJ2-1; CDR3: CASRPPANEQFF
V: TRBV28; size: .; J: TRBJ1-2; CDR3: CASSSADGYGYTF
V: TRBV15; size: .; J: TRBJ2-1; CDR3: CATREGGYYNEQFF
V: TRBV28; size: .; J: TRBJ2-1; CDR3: CASSPWRTVNEQFF
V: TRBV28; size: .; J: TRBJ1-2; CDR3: CASSLGGSERGYTF
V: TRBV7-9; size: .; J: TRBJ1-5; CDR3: CASSLSGNQPQHF
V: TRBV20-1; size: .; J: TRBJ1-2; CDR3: CSASQGMASGYTF
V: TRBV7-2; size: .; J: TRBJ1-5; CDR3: CASSLFSGNSNQPQHF
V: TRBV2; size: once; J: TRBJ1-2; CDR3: CASSQQGDYGYTF
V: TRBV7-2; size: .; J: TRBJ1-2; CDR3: CASSEGLGYGYTF
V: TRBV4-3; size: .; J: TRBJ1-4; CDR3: CASSQDPGGAVTNEKLFF
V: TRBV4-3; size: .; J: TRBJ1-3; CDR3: CASSHIRSSGNTIYF